The rows below give T cell receptor beta chains drawn from one sample of a study of lymphopenia after photon versus proton radiotherapy. The repertoire was sequenced with immunoSEQ multiplex PCR; TCRdb's copy has only in-frame clones and lacks some. The table lists 45,000 to 65,000 clones, 65% to 85% of them singletons. Sample: peripheral blood, taken from a patient treated with photon-based radiotherapy. Receptors were obtained from a man aged 50 to 59 with gastric cancer. CDR3s include the opening cysteine and the closing phenylalanine or tryptophan. A D gene is named only where the DNA matches it firmly. Not every row has a clone size; where given, it reads once, few, many or a size class.

>TRBV19|NA|NA|TRBJ2-3|13
CASKTASTDTQYF
TGTGCCAGTAAGACAGCTAGCACAGATACGCAGTATTTT
>TRBV7-2|NA|NA|TRBJ2-7|13
CASSPQDRSEQYF
TGTGCCAGCAGCCCACAGGACAGAAGCGAGCAGTACTTC
>TRBV6-1|NA|TRBD1|TRBJ2-3|14
CASTSGQGTDTQYF
TGTGCCAGCACGTCGGGACAGGGAACAGATACGCAGTATTTT
>TRBV18|once|NA|TRBJ1-1|20
CASSPPKGVRGYDVGTEAFF
TGTGCCAGCTCACCTCCCAAAGGGGTAAGGGGCTATGACGTGGGCACTGAAGCTTTCTTT
>TRBV7-9|NA|NA|TRBJ1-2|14
CASSPKDTSGGYTF
TGTGCCAGCAGCCCAAAAGATACAAGCGGTGGCTACACCTTC
>TRBV6-5|medium-sized|NA|TRBJ2-7|15
CASSYAGLGSYEQYF
TGTGCCAGCAGTTACGCGGGACTCGGCTCCTACGAGCAGTACTTC
>TRBV5-4|NA|NA|TRBJ1-1|13
CASSLGGNTEAFF
TGTGCCAGCAGCTTGGGGGGGAACACTGAAGCTTTCTTT
>TRBV21-1|NA|NA|TRBJ1-3|14
CASKQARGGNTIYF
TGTGCCAGCAAACAAGCCCGAGGTGGAAACACCATATATTTT
>TRBV12-2|NA|NA|TRBJ1-2|12
CASSLENYGYTF
TGTGCCAGCAGCTTAGAGAACTATGGCTACACCTTC
>TRBV29-1|NA|NA|TRBJ2-1|12
CSVEDGPQGQFF
TGCAGCGTTGAAGACGGGCCTCAAGGGCAGTTCTTC
>TRBV18|NA|TRBD1|TRBJ2-7|15
CASSPPTGVDYEQYF
TGTGCCAGCTCACCACCGACAGGGGTCGACTACGAGCAGTACTTC
>TRBV7-9|few|NA|TRBJ2-7|14
CASSLSGMADEQYF
TGTGCCAGCAGCTTATCAGGGATGGCTGACGAGCAGTACTTC
>TRBV5-1|NA|NA|TRBJ1-1|17
CASSFKRLAGLRTEAFF
TGCGCCAGCAGCTTCAAAAGGCTCGCGGGGTTGCGCACTGAAGCTTTCTTT
>TRBV25-1|NA|NA|TRBJ1-1|14
CASSEYGGRDEAFF
TGTGCCAGCAGTGAATATGGGGGACGGGATGAAGCTTTCTTT
>TRBV6-1|few|NA|TRBJ1-5|12
CASSEAVQPQHF
TGTGCCAGCAGTGAAGCGGTTCAGCCCCAGCATTTT
>TRBV7-2|few|NA|TRBJ1-1|13
CASSLGDPREAFF
TGTGCCAGCAGCTTAGGGGACCCACGGGAAGCTTTCTTT
>TRBV27|NA|TRBD2|TRBJ2-3|14
CASREGRDSGTQYF
TGTGCCAGCCGGGAGGGCCGAGACTCAGGTACGCAGTATTTT
>TRBV6-5|NA|NA|TRBJ2-7|13
CASIDLDSYEQYF
TGTGCCAGCATCGATTTGGACAGCTACGAGCAGTACTTC
>TRBV11-3|NA|NA|TRBJ2-3|14
CASSLTSSTDTQYF
TGTGCCAGCAGCTTAACCAGTAGCACAGATACGCAGTATTTT
>TRBV10-3|NA|TRBD2|TRBJ2-3|11
CAISTGGTQYF
TGTGCCATCAGTACGGGGGGTACGCAGTATTTT
>TRBV7-2|NA|TRBD2|TRBJ2-2|16
CASSFLRTSQSGELFF
TGTGCCAGCAGCTTTTTGAGGACTAGTCAATCCGGGGAGCTGTTTTTT
>TRBV11-3|NA|NA|TRBJ1-1|15
CASSLKLSGGTEAFF
TGTGCCAGCAGCTTAAAGTTAAGCGGTGGGACTGAAGCTTTCTTT
>TRBV6-1|once|NA|TRBJ1-2|11
CASSPRYGYTF
TGTGCCAGCAGTCCTCGTTATGGCTACACCTTC
>TRBV4-3|once|NA|TRBJ1-5|15
CASSQELSSNQPQHF
TGCGCCAGCAGCCAAGAACTCTCCAGCAATCAGCCCCAGCATTTT
>TRBV6-6|NA|NA|TRBJ2-1|16
CASSYPSGGTYNEQFF
TGTGCCAGCAGTTACCCCTCAGGTGGAACCTACAATGAGCAGTTCTTC
>TRBV6-4|NA|TRBD2|TRBJ2-5|18
CASNRLAGEGKGQETQYF
TGTGCCAGCAATAGACTAGCGGGAGAAGGAAAGGGCCAAGAGACCCAGTACTTC
>TRBV7-8|few|TRBD1|TRBJ2-1|16
CASSLAQQGVWGEQFF
TGTGCCAGCAGCTTAGCGCAGCAGGGGGTCTGGGGTGAGCAGTTCTTC
>TRBV19|NA|NA|TRBJ2-1|13
CASSRTYDNEQFF
TGTGCCAGTAGTAGGACATATGACAATGAGCAGTTCTTC